The entry that follows covers one T cell receptor (beta chain) sequence. Its antigen remains unknown. The data originate from a study of cytomegalovirus exposure and HLA in healthy donors. The CDR3 length is 14 residues. V was cut by 7 bases and J by 4 bases, with 16 bases left in between. Germline values: CDR1 MDHEN, CDR2 SYDVKM. Study outcomes and limitations: The study listed 164 cytomegalovirus-associated TCR beta chains. Follow-up analysis later connected one missense variant in DCLRE1C with trimming of TCR beta V- and J-genes.

60 Vbeta and 13 Jbeta primers were used in PCR. Using immunoSEQ multiplex PCR, the repertoire was profiled, and TCRdb retains in-frame clones only, with some absent. The table shows 60,000 to 75,000 clones, with less than 80% occurring only once. The chain carries TRBV28 and TRBJ1-1, with D possibly matching TRBD1 (5 bases). Sequencing was performed on PBMCs. This sequence originates from a woman in her forties or fifties in good health and CMV-seronegative. The CDR3 here is CASTDTRVTTEAFF. CDR3 in DNA: TGTGCCAGCACCGACACCAGGGTGACCACTGAAGCTTTCTTT.